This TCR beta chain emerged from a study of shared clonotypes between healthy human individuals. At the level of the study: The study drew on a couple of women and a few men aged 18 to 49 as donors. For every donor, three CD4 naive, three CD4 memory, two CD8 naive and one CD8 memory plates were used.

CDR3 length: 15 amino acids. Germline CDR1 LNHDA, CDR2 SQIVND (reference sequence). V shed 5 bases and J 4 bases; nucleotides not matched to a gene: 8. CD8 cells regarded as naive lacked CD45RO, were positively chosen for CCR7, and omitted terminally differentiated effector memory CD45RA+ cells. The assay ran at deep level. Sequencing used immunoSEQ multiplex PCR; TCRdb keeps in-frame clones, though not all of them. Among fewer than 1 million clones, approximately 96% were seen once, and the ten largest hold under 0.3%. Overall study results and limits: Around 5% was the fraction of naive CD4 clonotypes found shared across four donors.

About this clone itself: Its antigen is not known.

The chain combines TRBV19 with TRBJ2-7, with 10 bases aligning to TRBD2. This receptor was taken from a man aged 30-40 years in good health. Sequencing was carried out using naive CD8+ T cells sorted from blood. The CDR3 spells CASSGTSANPYEQYF. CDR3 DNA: TGTGCCAGTAGTGGGACTAGCGCGAACCCTTACGAGCAGTACTTC. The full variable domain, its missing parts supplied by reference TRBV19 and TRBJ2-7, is DGGITQSPKYLFRKEGQNVTLSCEQNLNHDAMYWYRQDPGQGLRLIYYSQIVNDFQKGDIAEGYSVSREKKESFPLTVTSAQKNPTAFYLCASSGTSANPYEQYFGPGTRLTVT.